Below, 14 T cell receptor beta chains from the same sample are listed, as sequenced in a study of blood T cell repertoires in COVID-19. Clones were sequenced by immunoSEQ multiplex PCR, and TCRdb holds only the in-frame ones, with some missing. The table lists 200,000 to 250,000 clones, 80% to 85% of them singletons. The sequenced sample was peripheral blood. Every receptor here comes from a woman older than 75 with COVID-19, enrolled during active disease.

The chain uses TRBV7-2 and TRBJ2-5; no clear D gene. With 5 bases removed from V and 4 bases from J, the gap between germline ends came to 8 bases. This CDR3 region has 12 residues. Germline V gene data show CDR1 as SGHTA and CDR2 as FQGNSA. The CDR3 DNA reads as TGTGCCAGCAGCCCCCCCAGAGAGACCCAGTACTTC. Its protein is CASSPPRETQYF.

V usage is TRBV2 and J usage is TRBJ1-1, with 10 positions matching TRBD1. CDR1 is SNHLY, CDR2 FYNNEI, per germline. The CDR3 runs to 14 residues. The V and J ends lost 3 bases and 6 bases, in that order; junction bases with no gene match: 4. The CDR3 DNA reads as TGTGCCAGCAGTGATGGGACAGGGGCCTCTGAAGCTTTCTTT. Translated: CASSDGTGASEAFF.

This clone was observed a single time. This sequence joins TRBV7-2 and TRBJ2-5, with a weak D call TRBD1 (6 bases). The CDR3 loop spans 14 amino acids. V was clipped by 2 bases and J by 1 base, with 8 bases between them. Germline CDR1 reads SGHTA; CDR2 reads FQGNSA. The CDR3 sequence is CASSLWTVQETQYF. The CDR3 nucleotides read TGTGCCAGCAGCTTATGGACAGTCCAAGAGACCCAGTACTTC. The whole variable domain, remainder taken from reference TRBV7-2 and TRBJ2-5, is GAGVSQSPSNKVTEKGKDVELRCDPISGHTALYWYRQSLGQGLEFLIYFQGNSAPDKSGLPSDRFSAERTGGSVSTLTIQRTQQEDSAVYLCASSLWTVQETQYFGPGTRLLVL.

As regards this clone: This CDR3 is also generated by other DNA sequences in the sample. This chain's CDR3 is CASSAGNYGYTF. CDR3 nucleotide sequence: TGTGCCAGCAGCGCGGGGAACTATGGCTACACCTTC. The chain is built from TRBV2 and TRBJ1-2; D call uncertain. V lost 6 bases to trimming and J lost 2 bases, with 7 bases between them. Germline loops: CDR1 SNHLY, CDR2 FYNNEI. This CDR3 has 12 amino acids.

The rearrangement joins TRBV30 to TRBJ2-2, with TRBD2 matching over 7 bases. V was pared by 3 bases and J by 4 bases, with 2 bases of the junction left unmatched. Germline-derived CDR1 and CDR2 are GTSNPN and SVGIG (reference sequence). This CDR3 region has 13 residues. CDR3 loop: CAWRGGSTGELFF. For the CDR3, the DNA is TGTGCCTGGAGAGGCGGGAGCACCGGGGAGCTGTTTTTT. Using reference TRBV30 and TRBJ2-2 for the parts outside the CDR3, the full variable domain is SQTIHQWPATLVQPVGSPLSLECTVEGTSNPNLYWYRQAAGRGLQLLFYSVGIGQISSEVPQNLSASRPQDRQFILSSKKLLLSDSGFYLCAWRGGSTGELFFGEGSRLTVL.

This chain connects TRBV5-1 to TRBJ2-5; 7 bases match TRBD2. Germline-derived CDR1 and CDR2 are SGHRS and YFSETQ. Trimming removed 4 bases from V and 2 bases from J; junction bases left unmatched: 5. The CDR3 extends over 14 amino acids. Here the CDR3 reads CASSVKAGQETQYF. The CDR3 bases are TGCGCCAGCAGCGTAAAAGCGGGGCAAGAGACCCAGTACTTC.

CDR3 region: CASSLTGQPQHF. The CDR3 coding sequence is TGTGCCAGCAGCCTAACAGGTCAGCCCCAGCATTTT. V is TRBV2 and J is TRBJ1-5, with TRBD1 as a possible D gene (5 bases). The germline gives CDR1 SNHLY, CDR2 FYNNEI. The CDR3 loop spans 12 amino acids. The germline V and J ends were trimmed by 6 bases and 6 bases, with 9 bases remaining between them.

This sequence joins TRBV19 and TRBJ1-4; no clear D. The germline V and J ends were trimmed by 4 bases and 3 bases, with 9 bases remaining between them. Germline-derived CDR1 and CDR2 are LNHDA and SQIVND (reference sequence). The CDR3 loop spans 14 amino acids. The DNA for the CDR3 is TGTGCCAGTAGTACCCAGGCGCCTAATGAAAAACTGTTTTTT. This encodes CASSTQAPNEKLFF.

The chain joins TRBV19 to TRBJ2-3, with D maybe TRBD2 (6 bases). The V gene's germline CDR1 is LNHDA and CDR2 SQIVND (reference sequence). Trimming took 4 bases from V and 3 from J, leaving 23 bases between them. This CDR3 is 18 amino acids long. The CDR3 loop is CASSTIDPSGGETDTQYF. In nucleotides, the CDR3 is TGTGCCAGTAGTACCATAGACCCCTCAGGAGGGGAGACAGATACGCAGTATTTT.

V is TRBV10-3 and J is TRBJ2-1, with 9 bases aligning to TRBD2. Germline trimming cut 7 bases from V and 0 bases from J; bases unmatched to any gene: 13. The CDR3 extends over 18 amino acids. The germline V gene encodes CDR1 ENHRY and CDR2 SYGVKD. The CDR3 reads CAIKRGVGGGSSYNEQFF. The CDR3 coding sequence is TGTGCCATCAAGCGGGGGGTCGGCGGCGGGAGCTCCTACAATGAGCAGTTCTTC.

In this sample, this clone turned up once. The chain uses TRBV5-4 and TRBJ1-1; D not resolved. Deletions cut 2 bases from V and 0 bases from J, with 8 bases between. The CDR3 length is 14 residues. Germline CDR1 and CDR2: SGHNT and YYREEE (reference sequence). The CDR3 is CASSLATLNTEAFF. In DNA form, the CDR3 reads TGTGCCAGCAGCTTAGCTACTTTGAACACTGAAGCTTTCTTT.

The gene calls are TRBV18 and TRBJ1-2; no clear D gene. The CDR3 sequence is 14 residues long. In germline, CDR1 is KGHSH, CDR2 LQKENI. V was trimmed by 6 bases and J by 4 bases, leaving 15 bases between them. The CDR3 is CASSSLATGYGYTF. The CDR3 coding sequence is TGTGCCAGCTCGTCTCTTGCCACGGGCTATGGCTACACCTTC.

The chain uses TRBV5-1 and TRBJ1-2, with TRBD1 identical over 7 bases. Germline CDR1 is SGHRS and CDR2 is YFSETQ. The CDR3 is made up of 16 amino acids. V dropped 6 bases and J dropped 6; count of bases not matched to a gene: 17. The CDR3, as DNA: TGCGCCAGCAAATCAACGCCTTCCAGGGGGAGTGATGGCTACACCTTC. Encoded protein: CASKSTPSRGSDGYTF.

This clone was seen a handful of times. J is TRBJ1-6 and V is TRBV29-1; possible D gene TRBD1, 5 bases. Per germline, CDR1 SQVTM and CDR2 ANQGSEA. Deletions cut 5 bases from V and 7 bases from J, with 15 bases between. The CDR3 extends over 14 amino acids. CDR3 loop: CSVSSGGDNSPLHF. CDR3 bases: TGCAGCGTTTCCTCGGGAGGGGACAATTCACCCCTCCACTTT. The full variable domain, completed using reference TRBV29-1 and TRBJ1-6, is SAVISQKPSRDICQRGTSLTIQCQVDSQVTMMFWYRQQPGQSLTLIATANQGSEATYESGFVIDKFPISRPNLTFSTLTVSNMSPEDSSIYLCSVSSGGDNSPLHFGNGTRLTVT.